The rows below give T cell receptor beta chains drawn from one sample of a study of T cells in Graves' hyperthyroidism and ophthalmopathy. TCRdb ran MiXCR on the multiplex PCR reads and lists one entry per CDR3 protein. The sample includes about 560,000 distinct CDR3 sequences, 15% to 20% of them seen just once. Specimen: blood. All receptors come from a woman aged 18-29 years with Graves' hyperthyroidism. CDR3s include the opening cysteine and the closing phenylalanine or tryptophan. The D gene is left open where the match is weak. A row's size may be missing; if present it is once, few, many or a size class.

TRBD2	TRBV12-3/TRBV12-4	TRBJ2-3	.	TGTGCCAGCACCGTAGAGCGGGAGATAGATACGCAGTATTTT	CASTVEREIDTQYF
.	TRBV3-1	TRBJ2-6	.	TGTGCCAGCAGCCAAGATACCTTTGGGGCCAACGTCCTGACTTTC	CASSQDTFGANVLTF
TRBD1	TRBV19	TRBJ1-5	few	TGTGCCAGTAGTATATTTGAACAGGGGGCTTCAAATCAGCCCCAGCATTTT	CASSIFEQGASNQPQHF
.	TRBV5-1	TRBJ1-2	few	TGCGCCAGCAGCTTGGACGCCTGGGGGTATGGCTACACCTTC	CASSLDAWGYGYTF
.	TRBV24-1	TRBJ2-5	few	TGTGCCACCAGTGATTGGCAGGGCCAAGAGACCCAGTACTTC	CATSDWQGQETQYF
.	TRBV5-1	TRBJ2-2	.	TGCGCCAGCAGGGGCCAGGCACGGGGCACCGGGGAGCTGTTTTTT	CASRGQARGTGELFF
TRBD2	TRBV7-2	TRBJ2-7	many	TGTGCCAGCAGCTTAGCGATAGCGGGGGGGAACGAGCAGTACTTC	CASSLAIAGGNEQYF
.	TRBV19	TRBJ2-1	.	TGTGCCAGTAGTTCAGACAGACTCATCTCCTACAATGAGCAGTTCTTC	CASSSDRLISYNEQFF
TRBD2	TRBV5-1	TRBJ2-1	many	TGCGCCAGCAGCCTAGGGACTAGCGGGGGGGATGAGCAGTTCTTC	CASSLGTSGGDEQFF
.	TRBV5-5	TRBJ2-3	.	TGTGCCAGCAGCTCCCCCGGCAGCACAGATACGCAGTATTTT	CASSSPGSTDTQYF
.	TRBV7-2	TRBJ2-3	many	TGTGCCAGCAGCCAGACATTGAGGGGTCGCCGAGATACGCAGTATTTT	CASSQTLRGRRDTQYF
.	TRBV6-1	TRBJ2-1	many	TGTGCCAGCAGACCAACCCGGGCGGGCGGCTACAATGAGCAGTTCTTC	CASRPTRAGGYNEQFF
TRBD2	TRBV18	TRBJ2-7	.	TGTGCCAGCTCACCACCGGTGGGACTAGCGGGAGGGTACGAGCAGTACTTC	CASSPPVGLAGGYEQYF
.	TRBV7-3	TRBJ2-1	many	TGTGCCAGCAGCGCCACCGCGGACGGACTAAATGAGCAGTTCTTC	CASSATADGLNEQFF
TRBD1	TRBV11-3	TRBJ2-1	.	TGTGCCAGCAGCTTATCCGGGACAGGCTCCTACAATGAGCAGTTCTTC	CASSLSGTGSYNEQFF
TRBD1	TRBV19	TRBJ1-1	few	TGTGCCAGTAGTACAGACAGGGTCGAAGCTTTCTTT	CASSTDRVEAFF
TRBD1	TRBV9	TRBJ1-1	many	TGTGCCAGCAGCGAACAGGGGGCGGGATTGGCTGAAGCTTTCTTT	CASSEQGAGLAEAFF
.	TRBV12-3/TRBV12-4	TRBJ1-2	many	TGTGCCAGCAGTTTGGGCAGGCCCTTCTATGGCTACACCTTC	CASSLGRPFYGYTF
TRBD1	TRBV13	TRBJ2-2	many	TGTGCCAGCAGCTGGACAGGACTTAACACCGGGGAGCTGTTTTTT	CASSWTGLNTGELFF
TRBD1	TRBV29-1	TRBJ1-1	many	TGCAGCGTTGAAGAGGTAGGGGACAGTGAAGCTTTCTTT	CSVEEVGDSEAFF
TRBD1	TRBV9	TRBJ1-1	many	TGTGCCAGCAGCATGACAGGGGGGAACACTGAAGCTTTCTTT	CASSMTGGNTEAFF
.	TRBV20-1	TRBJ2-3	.	TGCAGTGCTAGTATCCCCGGGGGCCGGGTAGATACGCAGTATTTT	CSASIPGGRVDTQYF
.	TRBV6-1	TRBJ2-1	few	TGTGCCAGCAGTGACAGGGAAAACAATGAGCAGTTCTTC	CASSDRENNEQFF
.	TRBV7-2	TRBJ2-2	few	TGTGCCAGCAGCCCTTCCCGGGGGGCTGGGGAGCTGTTTTTT	CASSPSRGAGELFF
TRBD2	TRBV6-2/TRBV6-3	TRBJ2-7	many	TGTGCCAGCAGTCTCGACGGCGGGGGGAAACTCTACGAGCAGTACTTC	CASSLDGGGKLYEQYF
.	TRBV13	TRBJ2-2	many	TGTGCCAGCAGCTTAGGAGGGGCCGGGGAGCTGTTTTTT	CASSLGGAGELFF
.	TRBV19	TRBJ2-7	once	TGTGCCAGCAGCTTGCGTGGGGGTTCAGTAAGGGAGCAGTACTTC	CASSLRGGSVREQYF
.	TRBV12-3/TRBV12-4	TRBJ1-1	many	TGTGCCAGCACCTTGCACACTGAAGCTTTCTTT	CASTLHTEAFF
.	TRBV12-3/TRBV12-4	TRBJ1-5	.	TGTGCCAGCAGTATTGGGGACCAGAGAAGCAATCAGCCCCAGCATTTT	CASSIGDQRSNQPQHF
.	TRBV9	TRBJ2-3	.	TGTGCCAGCAGCGTAAATGGTCTCGGGGATACGCAGTATTTT	CASSVNGLGDTQYF
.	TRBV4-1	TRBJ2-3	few	TGCGCCAGCAGCCAACCGACTAGAGCAGATACGCAGTATTTT	CASSQPTRADTQYF
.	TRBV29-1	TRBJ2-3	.	TGCAGCGTTGAAGATCATTACAGCCGAGTTACGCAGTATTTT	CSVEDHYSRVTQYF
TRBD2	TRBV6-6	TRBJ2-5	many	TGTGCCAGCAGTTACTGGAGCGGGGGCACTCAAGAGACCCAGTACTTC	CASSYWSGGTQETQYF
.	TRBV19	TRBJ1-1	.	TGTGCCAGTAGTATTGGGTTCACTGAAGCTTTCTTT	CASSIGFTEAFF
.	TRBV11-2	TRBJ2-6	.	TGTGCCAGCAGCTTAGTGGGGGGCTTTGGTTCTGGGGCCAACGTCCTGACTTTC	CASSLVGGFGSGANVLTF
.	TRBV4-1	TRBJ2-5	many	TGCGCCAGCAGCCGATCGAACGTGGGGACAGAGACCCAGTACTTC	CASSRSNVGTETQYF
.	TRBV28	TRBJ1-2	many	TGTGCCAGCAGTTTAGGGGAGGGGTTTGGCTACACCTTC	CASSLGEGFGYTF
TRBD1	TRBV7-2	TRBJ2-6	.	TGTGCCAGCAGCCGACGGGGGACAGGAACCTCTGGGGCCAACGTCCTGACTTTC	CASSRRGTGTSGANVLTF
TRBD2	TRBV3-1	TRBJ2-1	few	TGTGCCAGCAGCCAAGAAAAACTAGCGGGAGGGAATGAGCAGTTCTTC	CASSQEKLAGGNEQFF
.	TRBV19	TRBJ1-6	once	TGTGCCAGTAGTATAGTATCCAGGGTGGGTCCACCCCTCCACTTT	CASSIVSRVGPPLHF
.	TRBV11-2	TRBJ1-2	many	TGTGCCAGCAGAACGATTCTACAGGGTTCCTATGGCTACACCTTC	CASRTILQGSYGYTF
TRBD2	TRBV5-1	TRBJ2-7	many	TGCGCCAGCAGCCGGGTTTCTAGCGGGAGAGGGGACGAGCAGTACTTC	CASSRVSSGRGDEQYF
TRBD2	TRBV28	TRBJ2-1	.	TGTGCCAGCAGTTTCCCGACTAGCGGGGGGGGGTCCTACAATGAGCAGTTCTTC	CASSFPTSGGGSYNEQFF
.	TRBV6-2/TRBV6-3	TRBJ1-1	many	TGTGCCAGCAGTTACTCTGCGCCGGGGAACACTGAAGCTTTCTTT	CASSYSAPGNTEAFF
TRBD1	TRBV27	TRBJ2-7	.	TGTGCCAGCAGTTTAAGGACAGGGGGCAGGGAGCAGTACTTC	CASSLRTGGREQYF